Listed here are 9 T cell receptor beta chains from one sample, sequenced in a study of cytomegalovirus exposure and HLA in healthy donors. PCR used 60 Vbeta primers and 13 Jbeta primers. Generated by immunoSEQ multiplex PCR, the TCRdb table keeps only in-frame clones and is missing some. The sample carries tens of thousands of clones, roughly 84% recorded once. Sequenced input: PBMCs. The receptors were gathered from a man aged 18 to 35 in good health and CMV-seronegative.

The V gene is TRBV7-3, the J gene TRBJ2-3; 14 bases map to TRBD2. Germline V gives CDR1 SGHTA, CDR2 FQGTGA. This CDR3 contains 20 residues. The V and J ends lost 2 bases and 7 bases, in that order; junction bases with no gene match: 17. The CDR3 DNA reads TGTGCCAGCAGCTTATTACCCCCGACTAGCGGGAGGGCCGGTCTCCATACGCAGTATTTT. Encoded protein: CASSLLPPTSGRAGLHTQYF.

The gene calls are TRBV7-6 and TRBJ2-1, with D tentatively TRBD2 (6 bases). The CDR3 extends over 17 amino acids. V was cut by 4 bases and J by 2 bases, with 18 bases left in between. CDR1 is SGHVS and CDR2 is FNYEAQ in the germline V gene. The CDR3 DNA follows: TGTGCCAGCAGCTCTAACCCGGGACTCGAGACCTACAATGAGCAGTTCTTC. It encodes CASSSNPGLETYNEQFF.

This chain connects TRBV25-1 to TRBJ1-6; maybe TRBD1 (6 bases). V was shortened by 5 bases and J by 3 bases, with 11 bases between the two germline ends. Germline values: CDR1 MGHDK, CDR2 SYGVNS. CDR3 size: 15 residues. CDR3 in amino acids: CASSSDRIYNSPLHF. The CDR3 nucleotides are TGTGCCAGCAGTTCCGACAGGATCTATAATTCACCCCTCCACTTT.

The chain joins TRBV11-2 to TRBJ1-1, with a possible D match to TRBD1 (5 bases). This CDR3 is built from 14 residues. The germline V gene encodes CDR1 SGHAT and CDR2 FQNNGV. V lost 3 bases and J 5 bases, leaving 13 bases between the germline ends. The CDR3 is CASSLGQMVTEAFF. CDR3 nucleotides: TGTGCCAGCAGCTTGGGGCAGATGGTTACTGAAGCTTTCTTT. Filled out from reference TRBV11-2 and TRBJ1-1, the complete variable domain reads EAGVAQSPRYKIIEKRQSVAFWCNPISGHATLYWYQQILGQGPKLLIQFQNNGVVDDSQLPKDRFSAERLKGVDSTLKIQPAKLEDSAVYLCASSLGQMVTEAFFGQGTRLTVV.

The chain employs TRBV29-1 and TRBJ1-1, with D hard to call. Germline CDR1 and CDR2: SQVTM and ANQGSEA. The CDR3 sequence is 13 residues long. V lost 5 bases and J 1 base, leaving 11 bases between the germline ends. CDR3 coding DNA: TGCAGCGTTCAACCCCCACAGAACACTGAAGCTTTCTTT. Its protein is CSVQPPQNTEAFF.

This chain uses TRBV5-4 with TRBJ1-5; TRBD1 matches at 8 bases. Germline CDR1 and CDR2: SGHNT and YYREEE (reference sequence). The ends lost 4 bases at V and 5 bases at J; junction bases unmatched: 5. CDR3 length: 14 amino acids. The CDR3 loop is CASSRQGFDQPQHF. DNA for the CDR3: TGTGCCAGCAGCCGACAGGGGTTTGATCAGCCCCAGCATTTT.

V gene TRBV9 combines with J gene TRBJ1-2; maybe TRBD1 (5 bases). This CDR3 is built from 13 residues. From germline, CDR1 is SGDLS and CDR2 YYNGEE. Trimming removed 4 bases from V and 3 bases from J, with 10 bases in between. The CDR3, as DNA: TGTGCCAGCAGCTCAGGGTTCGACTATGGCTACACCTTC. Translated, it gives CASSSGFDYGYTF.

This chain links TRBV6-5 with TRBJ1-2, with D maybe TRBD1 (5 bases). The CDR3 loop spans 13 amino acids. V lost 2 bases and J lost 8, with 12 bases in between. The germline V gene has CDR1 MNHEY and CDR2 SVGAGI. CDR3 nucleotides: TGTGCCAGCAGTTACGGTGGTAGGGGAGGCTACACCTTC. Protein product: CASSYGGRGGYTF.

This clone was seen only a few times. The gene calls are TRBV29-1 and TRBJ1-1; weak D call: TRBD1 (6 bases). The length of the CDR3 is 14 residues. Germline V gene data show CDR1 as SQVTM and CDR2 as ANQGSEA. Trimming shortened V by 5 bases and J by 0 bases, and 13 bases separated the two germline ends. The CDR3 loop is CSVIRGGVNTEAFF. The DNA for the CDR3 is TGCAGCGTTATACGAGGGGGAGTGAACACTGAAGCTTTCTTT.